The 20 T cell receptor beta chains listed next were all sequenced from one sample in a study of brain T cells in children with intractable seizures. The protocol was immunoSEQ multiplex PCR, while the TCRdb copy is restricted to in-frame clones and leaves out a portion. The sample lists around 340,000 clones, over 90% occurring once. Described time point: blood from clinic visit 5 months post-surgery; TSC patient then seizure free. The sample consisted of peripheral blood, taken roughly 5 months after surgery. All receptors derive from a boy in the first two years of life with tuberous sclerosis and intractable seizures.

The chain is built from TRBV6-6 and TRBJ1-3; D is uncertain. Germline values: CDR1 MNHNY, CDR2 SVGAGI (reference sequence). V was clipped by 5 bases and J by 2 bases, with 7 bases between them. The CDR3 is 13 residues long. The CDR3 reads CASSIGTGNTIYF. DNA for the CDR3: TGTGCCAGCAGTATAGGAACTGGAAACACCATATATTTT.

A few counts support this clone. The chain recombines TRBV19 with TRBJ1-1; D may be TRBD1 (5 bases). The CDR3 totals 14 residues. Germline CDR1 LNHDA, CDR2 SQIVND (reference sequence). V dropped 6 bases and J dropped 4 bases, with 15 bases sitting between them. The DNA for the CDR3 is TGTGCCAGTAGCCTAAACACAGGCGGCACTGAAGCTTTCTTT. It codes for CASSLNTGGTEAFF.

The chain recombines TRBV5-5 with TRBJ1-4, with TRBD1 matching over 10 bases. The CDR3 contains 16 residues. The germline V gene has CDR1 SGHKS and CDR2 YYEKEE (reference sequence). J gave up 0 bases and V 4 bases, and 3 bases lay outside the gene matches. The CDR3 loop is CASSRDRGPTNEKLFF. CDR3 nucleotide sequence: TGTGCCAGCAGCCGCGACAGGGGGCCAACTAATGAAAAACTGTTTTTT.

This sequence joins TRBV28 and TRBJ1-5; 10 nucleotides match TRBD1. Unmatched junction bases numbered 6, after V lost 5 bases and J lost 5 bases. The CDR3 has 15 amino acids. The germline V gene has CDR1 MDHEN and CDR2 SYDVKM. In nucleotides, the CDR3 is TGTGCCAGCAGTAAAGACAGGGGGCAAGATCAGCCCCAGCATTTT. As protein: CASSKDRGQDQPQHF.

This rearrangement joins TRBV9 to TRBJ1-2; possibly TRBD1 for D (5 bases). The V gene lost 4 bases and the J gene lost 14 bases, with 15 bases spanning the gap. CDR3 size: 11 residues. Germline values: CDR1 SGDLS, CDR2 YYNGEE. The CDR3 is CASSFGHRFTF. CDR3 DNA: TGTGCCAGCAGCTTCGGACACCGCTTTACCTTC.

This clone was seen once. The CDR3 spells CASSTRTGWNSPLHF. CDR3 coding DNA: TGTGCCAGCAGTACCCGGACAGGGTGGAATTCACCCCTCCACTTT. The chain recombines TRBV6-5 with TRBJ1-6, with 8 bases aligning to TRBD1. V dropped 5 bases and J dropped 7; count of bases not matched to a gene: 7. Germline CDR1 and CDR2: MNHEY and SVGAGI. The CDR3 contains 15 residues.

This sequence joins TRBV30 and TRBJ2-5; 15 bases fit TRBD2. Unmatched junction bases numbered 9, after V lost 3 bases and J lost 4 bases. The CDR3 is 17 amino acids. Germline V gene lookup returns CDR1 GTSNPN and CDR2 SVGIG (reference sequence). The CDR3 DNA reads TGTGCCTGGAGAGACGGGACTAGCGGGAGGTTGATAGAGACCCAGTACTTC. It yields the protein CAWRDGTSGRLIETQYF.

J is TRBJ2-3 and V is TRBV7-2, with 9 bases identical to TRBD1. V was clipped by 5 bases and J by 5 bases; unmatched bases: 8. This CDR3 is 15 amino acids long. CDR1 and CDR2 (germline): SGHTA, FQGNSA. The CDR3: CASSVRDRVKDTQYF. CDR3 bases: TGTGCCAGCAGCGTCCGGGACAGGGTTAAAGATACGCAGTATTTT. Full variable domain (remainder filled in from reference TRBV7-2 and TRBJ2-3): GAGVSQSPSNKVTEKGKDVELRCDPISGHTALYWYRQSLGQGLEFLIYFQGNSAPDKSGLPSDRFSAERTGGSVSTLTIQRTQQEDSAVYLCASSVRDRVKDTQYFGPGTRLTVL.

The chain employs TRBV19 and TRBJ2-3; D unresolved. V lost 4 bases, J lost 1 base, and 6 bases lay in between. The CDR3 is 13 amino acids. CDR1 and CDR2 from the germline V gene are LNHDA and SQIVND (reference sequence). CDR3 bases: TGTGCCAGTAGTAGAAGACGCACAGATACGCAGTATTTT. Residues: CASSRRRTDTQYF. Full variable domain (outside the CDR3, taken from reference TRBV19 and TRBJ2-3): DGGITQSPKYLFRKEGQNVTLSCEQNLNHDAMYWYRQDPGQGLRLIYYSQIVNDFQKGDIAEGYSVSREKKESFPLTVTSAQKNPTAFYLCASSRRRTDTQYFGPGTRLTVL.

This sequence joins TRBV9 and TRBJ1-2; D is undetermined. This CDR3 has 15 amino acids. CDR1 is SGDLS, CDR2 YYNGEE, per germline. Trimming shortened V by 0 bases and J by 8 bases, and 17 bases separated the two germline ends. The CDR3 DNA reads TGTGCCAGCAGCGTAGAAGGAAGGCCCTACGGAGGCTACACCTTC. As protein: CASSVEGRPYGGYTF. Based on the CDR3 plus reference TRBV9 and TRBJ1-2, the full variable domain is DSGVTQTPKHLITATGQRVTLRCSPRSGDLSVYWYQQSLDQGLQFLIQYYNGEERAKGNILERFSAQQFPDLHSELNLSSLELGDSALYFCASSVEGRPYGGYTFGSGTRLTVV.

The chain uses TRBV3-1 (or the pseudogene TRBV3-2) and TRBJ1-4, with D maybe TRBD1 (5 bases). The V gene lost 2 bases and the J gene lost 7 bases, with 17 bases spanning the gap. CDR3 length: 16 residues. The germline gives CDR1 LGHDT, CDR2 YNNKEL (reference sequence). The CDR3 nucleotides read TGTGCCAGCAGCCAAACCCCGAGGGGAGTTCGTGAAAAACTGTTTTTT. Translated, it gives CASSQTPRGVREKLFF.

CDR3 sequence (DNA): TGCGCCAGCAGCTTTAAGGCCCGACAGGGGCCATGGTCACCCCTCCACTTT. This gives the protein CASSFKARQGPWSPLHF. V gene TRBV5-1 combines with J gene TRBJ1-6, with 8 positions matching TRBD1. The V and J ends lost 2 bases and 10 bases, in that order; junction bases with no gene match: 14. The CDR3 totals 17 residues. Germline V gives CDR1 SGHRS, CDR2 YFSETQ. Drawing the rest from reference TRBV5-1 and TRBJ1-6, the complete variable domain is KAGVTQTPRYLIKTRGQQVTLSCSPISGHRSVSWYQQTPGQGLQFLFEYFSETQRNKGNFPGRFSGRQFSNSRSEMNVSTLELGDSALYLCASSFKARQGPWSPLHFGNGTRLTVT.

CDR3 DNA: TGTGCCAGCAGCTCGACGACCCCCGAGGGGACTGAGCAGTTCTTC. Encoded protein: CASSSTTPEGTEQFF. This chain connects TRBV11-2 to TRBJ2-1, with D perhaps assigned TRBD1 or TRBD2 (5 bases each). The CDR3 totals 15 residues. Germline lookup yields CDR1 SGHAT and CDR2 FQNNGV. V was clipped by 4 bases and J by 9 bases, with 19 bases between them.

The CDR3, as DNA: TGTGCCAGCAGCGTGGATTCGAACACTGAAGCTTTCTTT. Its protein is CASSVDSNTEAFF. The chain carries TRBV6-5 and TRBJ1-1; D not resolved. The CDR3 is 13 residues long. In germline, CDR1 is MNHEY, CDR2 SVGAGI. V lost 6 bases to trimming and J lost 1 base, with 9 bases between them.

The CDR3 DNA reads TGTGCCAGCAGCTTACCGGGACAGTTCTATGGCTACACCTTC. Translation: CASSLPGQFYGYTF. The V gene is TRBV7-2, the J gene TRBJ1-2; 7 bases fit TRBD1. Germline loops: CDR1 SGHTA, CDR2 FQGNSA. The J segment lost 4 bases and the V segment lost 2 bases, leaving 4 bases of the junction unmatched. The CDR3 spans 14 residues.

This chain connects TRBV19 to TRBJ1-3; D not resolved. The CDR3 contains 16 residues. Germline V gene data show CDR1 as LNHDA and CDR2 as SQIVND (reference sequence). The CDR3 DNA sequence: TGTGGAATTAAGACCCCCCAAACGAGCTCTGGAAACACCATATATTTT. It encodes CGIKTPQTSSGNTIYF.

The chain employs TRBV5-1 and TRBJ1-1; D is unresolved. The length of the CDR3 is 11 residues. Germline V CDR1 and CDR2: SGHRS, YFSETQ. Trimming stripped 0 bases from V and 5 bases from J, with 2 bases between. The CDR3 region is CASSLETEAFF. The CDR3 coding sequence is TGCGCCAGCAGCTTGGAAACTGAAGCTTTCTTT.

The V and J genes are TRBV4-2 and TRBJ1-1; 8 bases fit TRBD1. This CDR3 spans 14 amino acids. Germline V gives CDR1 LGHNA, CDR2 YNFKEQ. Trimming cost V 4 bases and J 4 bases; bases outside gene matches: 5. CDR3 region: CASSPDRVGTEAFF. The CDR3 nucleotides are TGTGCCAGCAGCCCGGACAGGGTTGGCACTGAAGCTTTCTTT.

V usage is TRBV2 and J usage is TRBJ1-3; the D is unclear. V was shortened by 2 bases and J by 8 bases, with 16 bases between the two germline ends. CDR1 and CDR2 from the germline V gene are SNHLY and FYNNEI. The length of the CDR3 is 15 residues. The CDR3 nucleotides read TGTGCCAGCAGTGAACACCTCGCACTCGGGGACACCATATATTTT. Translated: CASSEHLALGDTIYF.

With regard to this clone: The same CDR3 also results from other DNA sequences found in this sample. The V and J genes are TRBV19 and TRBJ2-1, with TRBD1 as a possible D gene (5 bases). CDR1 and CDR2 from the germline V gene are LNHDA and SQIVND (reference sequence). This CDR3 contains 12 residues. The ends were cut back, 2 bases at V and 6 bases at J, with 5 bases in the middle. CDR3 sequence reads: CASSIRGNEQFF. The CDR3 DNA is TGTGCCAGTAGTATAAGGGGCAATGAGCAGTTCTTC.